The 14 T cell receptor beta chains in this list originate from one sample, sequenced in a study of blood T cells in healthy people across ages (dated by TCRdb to about 2015). The library was made by 5' RACE. The reads were generated on an Illumina HiSeq 2500. A second PCR of about 6 to 11 cycles was performed with a sample-barcoded 5' primer and a J-beta primer mix. Clones were called with MiXCR by TCRdb after fastp trimmed the public reads at Q25, and only in-frame beta chains were retained. Every distinct CDR3 protein forms one entry, paired with its most common genes and DNA. This sample has fewer than 800,000 distinct CDR3 sequences in its table, and 49% of those were observed once. The ten largest make up 30% to 40% of the sample. The sample consisted of blood. Receptors originate from a woman aged 55-69 years in good health.

To note about this clonotype: The conserved final phenylalanine or tryptophan is absent from the CDR3, which likely points to a read error. The J gene is TRBJ2-3, the V gene TRBV9; D uncertain. Germline V gene sequence: CDR1 SGDLS, CDR2 YYNGEE. Trimming pared 0 bases from V and 4 bases from J, leaving 3 bases between. The CDR3 has 12 residues. CDR3 residues: CASSVVSDTQYV. The CDR3 DNA is TGTGCCAGCAGCGTAGTGTCAGATACGCAGTATGTT.

The genes are TRBV28 and TRBJ2-3; D is undetermined. Per germline, CDR1 MDHEN and CDR2 SYDVKM. The CDR3 runs 15 residues. Between the trimmed V and J ends, which lost 1 base and 1 base, there was a span of 9 bases. The CDR3 sequence: CASSLSQACTDTQYF. The CDR3 DNA reads as TGTGCCAGCAGTTTATCCCAAGCATGCACAGATACGCAGTATTTT.

This clonotype was recorded only once. The rearrangement links TRBV2 to TRBJ2-1; D possibly corresponds to TRBD2 (5 bases). The V gene's germline CDR1 is SNHLY and CDR2 FYNNEI. The CDR3 totals 14 residues. Trimming pared 6 bases from V and 5 bases from J, leaving 14 bases between. The CDR3, as DNA: TGTGCCAGCAGCTGGACTGGCGACCACAATGAGCAGTTCTTC. Residues: CASSWTGDHNEQFF. Full variable domain (rest looked up from reference TRBV2 and TRBJ2-1): EPEVTQTPSHQVTQMGQEVILRCVPISNHLYFYWYRQILGQKVEFLVSFYNNEISEKSEIFDDQFSVERPDGSNFTLKIRSTKLEDSAMYFCASSWTGDHNEQFFGPGTRLTVL.

This clonotype was picked up a small number of times. This chain links TRBV6-2 or TRBV6-3 with TRBJ1-1; D is uncertain. V lost 6 bases and J 4 bases, leaving 15 bases between the germline ends. Per germline, CDR1 MNHEY and CDR2 SVGEGT. This CDR3 is built from 14 residues. This CDR3 is CASRSDGSGTEAFF. The DNA of the CDR3 is TGTGCCAGCAGAAGCGACGGGTCAGGCACTGAAGCTTTCTTT.

The chain carries TRBV2 and TRBJ2-1; D uncertain. Germline V lookup: CDR1 SNHLY, CDR2 FYNNEI. Trimming took 4 bases from V and 2 from J, leaving 12 bases between them. This CDR3 is 15 amino acids long. CDR3 DNA sequence: TGTGCCAGCAGTGCGGAACAGACCGCCTACAATGAGCAGTTCTTC. Translated: CASSAEQTAYNEQFF.

The chain links TRBV6-6 to TRBJ2-5, with TRBD2 as a possible D gene (6 bases). Germline CDR1 reads MNHNY; CDR2 reads SVGAGI (reference sequence). The CDR3 length is 15 residues. V was pared by 6 bases and J by 6 bases, with 20 bases between. The DNA of the CDR3 is TGTGCCAGCAGCCCCCGGATGGGGGGTTCGAAGACCCAGTACTTC. Translation gives CASSPRMGGSKTQYF.

The chain recombines TRBV4-2 with TRBJ1-2, with D uncertain. The CDR3 has 13 residues. V gave up 0 bases and J gave up 7 bases, with 9 bases separating them. Per germline, CDR1 LGHNA and CDR2 YNFKEQ. The CDR3 DNA is TGTGCCAGCAGCCAAGAAGTTGATTCTGGCTACACCTTC. This translates into CASSQEVDSGYTF.

This clonotype was seen more than once but under ten times. The gene calls are TRBV20-1 and TRBJ2-3; 7 bases match TRBD2. The ends lost 6 bases at V and 3 bases at J; junction bases unmatched: 12. Germline V gene lookup returns CDR1 DFQATT and CDR2 SNEGSKA (reference sequence). The CDR3 runs to 15 residues. The CDR3 spells CSAPPGRGGTDTQYF. In nucleotides, the CDR3 is TGCAGTGCCCCCCCGGGGAGGGGAGGGACAGATACGCAGTATTTT.

The chain joins TRBV29-1 to TRBJ2-3; possibly TRBD2 for D (5 bases). The germline V gene has CDR1 SQVTM and CDR2 ANQGSEA. The length of the CDR3 is 15 residues. Deletions cut 4 bases from V and 6 bases from J, with 20 bases between. Here the CDR3 DNA reads TGCAGCGTTGTCGTTGCTGGGCCGACGGGGGATACGCAGTATTTT. Translation: CSVVVAGPTGDTQYF.

The table lists this clonotype with a count of one. J is TRBJ2-3 and V is TRBV7-3, with D unresolved. Germline V gene lookup returns CDR1 SGHTA and CDR2 FQGTGA. CDR3 length: 17 residues. V was pared by 0 bases and J by 0 bases, with 13 bases between. CDR3 coding DNA: TGTGCCAGCAGCTTAACGGGTAGGGCCACTAGCACAGATACGCAGTATTTT. Its protein product is CASSLTGRATSTDTQYF.

The chain has TRBV7-2 and TRBJ2-2, with D unclear. Trimming left V 4 bases short and J 2 bases short, with 8 bases between. This CDR3 has 14 amino acids. The germline CDR1 and CDR2 sequences are SGHTA and FQGNSA. CDR3 bases: TGTGCCAGCAGCTCCTCCCACAACACCGGGGAGCTGTTTTTT. This codes for CASSSSHNTGELFF.

The rearrangement joins TRBV7-9 to TRBJ2-2, with 7 bases aligning to TRBD1. CDR1 SEHNR and CDR2 FQNEAQ come from the germline V gene (reference sequence). CDR3 length equals 13 residues. With V trimmed by 6 bases and J by 6 bases, 4 bases remained unmatched. The CDR3 bases are TGTGCCAGCAGACGACAGGGCGCCGGGGAGCTGTTTTTT. Amino acid sequence: CASRRQGAGELFF.

V usage is TRBV7-3 and J usage is TRBJ2-1; no definite D call. V was cut by 2 bases and J by 5 bases, with 10 bases left in between. The CDR3 sequence is 14 residues long. Germline CDR1 SGHTA, CDR2 FQGTGA. The CDR3 sequence: CASSLSFANNEQFF. DNA for the CDR3: TGTGCCAGCAGCTTATCTTTTGCGAACAATGAGCAGTTCTTC.

The rearrangement uses TRBV20-1 and TRBJ2-5, with 12 positions matching TRBD2. Germline assignment: CDR1 DFQATT and CDR2 SNEGSKA (reference sequence). The CDR3 spans 13 residues. V lost 7 bases and J lost 5; bases outside the gene matches: 5. In DNA, the CDR3 is TGCAGTGGGAGACTAGCGGGAGTTGAGACCCAGTACTTC. This codes for CSGRLAGVETQYF.